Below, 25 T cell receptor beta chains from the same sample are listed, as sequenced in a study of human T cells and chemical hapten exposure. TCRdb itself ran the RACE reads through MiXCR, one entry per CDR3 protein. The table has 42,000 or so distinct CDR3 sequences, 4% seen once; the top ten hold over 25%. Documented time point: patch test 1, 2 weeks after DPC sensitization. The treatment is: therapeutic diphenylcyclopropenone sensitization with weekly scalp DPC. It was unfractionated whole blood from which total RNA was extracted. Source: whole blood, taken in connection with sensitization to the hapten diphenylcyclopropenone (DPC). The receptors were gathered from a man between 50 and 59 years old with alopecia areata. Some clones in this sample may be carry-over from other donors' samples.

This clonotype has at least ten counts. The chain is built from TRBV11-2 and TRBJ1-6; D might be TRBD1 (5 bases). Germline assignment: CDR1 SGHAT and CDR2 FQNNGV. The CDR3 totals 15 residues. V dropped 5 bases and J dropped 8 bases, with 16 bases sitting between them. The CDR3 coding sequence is TGTGCCAGCAGCCATGGGGGAGGCGATTATTCACCCCTCCACTTT. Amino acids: CASSHGGGDYSPLHF.

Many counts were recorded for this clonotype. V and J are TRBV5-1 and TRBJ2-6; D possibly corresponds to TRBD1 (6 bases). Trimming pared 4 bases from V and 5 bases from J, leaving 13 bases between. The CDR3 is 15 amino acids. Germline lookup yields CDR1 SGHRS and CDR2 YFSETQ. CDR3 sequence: CASSGTGPWANVLTF. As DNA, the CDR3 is TGCGCCAGCAGCGGAACAGGGCCCTGGGCCAACGTCCTGACTTTC.

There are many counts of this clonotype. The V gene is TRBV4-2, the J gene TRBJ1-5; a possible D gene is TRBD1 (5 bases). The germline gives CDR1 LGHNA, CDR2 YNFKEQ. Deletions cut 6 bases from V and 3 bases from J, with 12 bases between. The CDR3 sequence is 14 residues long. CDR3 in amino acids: CASSPLGTNQPQHF. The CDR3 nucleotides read TGTGCCAGCAGTCCGTTAGGGACCAATCAGCCCCAGCATTTT.

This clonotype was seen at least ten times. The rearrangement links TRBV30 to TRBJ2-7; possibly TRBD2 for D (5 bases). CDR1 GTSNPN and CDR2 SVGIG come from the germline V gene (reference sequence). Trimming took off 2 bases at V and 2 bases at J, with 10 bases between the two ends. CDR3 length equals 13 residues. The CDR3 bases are TGTGCCTGGAGTATAGGGAGCGCCTACGAGCAGTACTTC. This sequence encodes CAWSIGSAYEQYF.

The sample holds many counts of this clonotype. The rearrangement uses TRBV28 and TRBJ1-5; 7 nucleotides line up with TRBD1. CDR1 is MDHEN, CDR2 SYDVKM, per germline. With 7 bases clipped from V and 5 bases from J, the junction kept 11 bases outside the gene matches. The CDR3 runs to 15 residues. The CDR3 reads CASISPDRAYQPQHF. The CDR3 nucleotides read TGTGCCAGCATATCCCCCGACAGGGCCTATCAGCCCCAGCATTTT.

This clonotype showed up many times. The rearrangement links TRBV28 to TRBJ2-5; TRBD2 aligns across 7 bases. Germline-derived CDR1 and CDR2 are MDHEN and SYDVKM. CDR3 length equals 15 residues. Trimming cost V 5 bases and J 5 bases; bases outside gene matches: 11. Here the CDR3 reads CASSPRDYHFETQYF. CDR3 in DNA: TGTGCCAGCAGTCCCCGGGACTACCATTTTGAGACCCAGTACTTC.

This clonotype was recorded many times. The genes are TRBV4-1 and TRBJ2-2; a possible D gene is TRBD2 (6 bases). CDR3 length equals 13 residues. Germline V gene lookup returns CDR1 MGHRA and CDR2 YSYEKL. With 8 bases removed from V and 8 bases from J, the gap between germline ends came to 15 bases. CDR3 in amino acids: CASRDFLRGELFF. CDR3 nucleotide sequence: TGCGCCAGCCGGGACTTCCTCAGGGGGGAGCTGTTTTTT.

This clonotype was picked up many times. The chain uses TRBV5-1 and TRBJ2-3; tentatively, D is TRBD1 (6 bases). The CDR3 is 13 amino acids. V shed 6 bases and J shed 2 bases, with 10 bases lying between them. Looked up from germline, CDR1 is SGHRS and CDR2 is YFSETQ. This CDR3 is CASIGTNTDTQYF. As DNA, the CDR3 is TGCGCCAGCATTGGGACAAACACAGATACGCAGTATTTT.

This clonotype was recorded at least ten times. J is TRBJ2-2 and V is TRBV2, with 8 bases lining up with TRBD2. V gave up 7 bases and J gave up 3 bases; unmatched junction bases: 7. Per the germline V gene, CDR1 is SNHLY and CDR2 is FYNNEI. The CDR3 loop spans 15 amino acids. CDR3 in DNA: TGTGCCAGCAAGGGGACGGGAGGGGACACCGGGGAGCTGTTTTTT. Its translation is CASKGTGGDTGELFF. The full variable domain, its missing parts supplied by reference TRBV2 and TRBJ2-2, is EPEVTQTPSHQVTQMGQEVILRCVPISNHLYFYWYRQILGQKVEFLVSFYNNEISEKSEIFDDQFSVERPDGSNFTLKIRSTKLEDSAMYFCASKGTGGDTGELFFGEGSRLTVL.

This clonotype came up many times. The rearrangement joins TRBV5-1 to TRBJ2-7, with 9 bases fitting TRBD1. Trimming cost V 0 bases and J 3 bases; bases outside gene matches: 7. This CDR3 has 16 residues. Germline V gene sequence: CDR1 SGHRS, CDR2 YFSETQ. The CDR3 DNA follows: TGCGCCAGCAGCTTGGGCCTTGGACAGGGGAGCTACGAGCAGTACTTC. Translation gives CASSLGLGQGSYEQYF.

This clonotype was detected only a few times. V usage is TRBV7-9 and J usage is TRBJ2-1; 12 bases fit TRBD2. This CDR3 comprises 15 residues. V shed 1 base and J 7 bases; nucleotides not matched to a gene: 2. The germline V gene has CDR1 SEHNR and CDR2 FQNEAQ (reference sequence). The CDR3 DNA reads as TGTGCCAGCAGCTTAGTGACTAGCGGGAGAAATGAGCAGTTCTTC. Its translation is CASSLVTSGRNEQFF.

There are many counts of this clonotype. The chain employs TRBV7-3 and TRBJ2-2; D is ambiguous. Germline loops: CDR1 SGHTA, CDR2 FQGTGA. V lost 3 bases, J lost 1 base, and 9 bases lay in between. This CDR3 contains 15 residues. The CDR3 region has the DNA TGTGCCAGCAGCTTGGCCCCCCAGAACACCGGGGAGCTGTTTTTT. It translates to CASSLAPQNTGELFF.

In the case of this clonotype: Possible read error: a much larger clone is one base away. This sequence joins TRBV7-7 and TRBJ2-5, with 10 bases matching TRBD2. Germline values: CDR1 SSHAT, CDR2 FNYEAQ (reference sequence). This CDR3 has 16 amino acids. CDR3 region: CAGSPKGSGREETQYF. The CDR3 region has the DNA TGTGCCGGCAGCCCAAAGGGGAGCGGGAGGGAAGAGACCCAGTACTTC.

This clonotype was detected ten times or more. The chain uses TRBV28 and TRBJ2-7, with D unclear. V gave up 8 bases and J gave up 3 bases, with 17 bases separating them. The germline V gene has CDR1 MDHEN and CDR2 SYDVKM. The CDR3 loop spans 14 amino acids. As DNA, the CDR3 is TGTGCCAGCGCAACCCCCCTCGGCAGCTACGAGCAGTACTTC. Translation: CASATPLGSYEQYF.

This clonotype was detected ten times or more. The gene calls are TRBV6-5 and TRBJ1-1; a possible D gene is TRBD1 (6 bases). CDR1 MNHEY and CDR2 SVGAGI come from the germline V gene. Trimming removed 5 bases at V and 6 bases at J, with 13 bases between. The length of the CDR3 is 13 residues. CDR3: CASSATGFPEAFF. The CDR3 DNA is TGTGCCAGCAGTGCCACAGGGTTTCCTGAAGCTTTCTTT.

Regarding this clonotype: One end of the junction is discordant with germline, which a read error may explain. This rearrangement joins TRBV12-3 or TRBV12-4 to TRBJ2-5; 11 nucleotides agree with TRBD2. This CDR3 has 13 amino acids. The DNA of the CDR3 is TGTGCCAGCAGTATAGCGGGAGGGGAGACCCAGTACTTC. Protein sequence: CASSIAGGETQYF.

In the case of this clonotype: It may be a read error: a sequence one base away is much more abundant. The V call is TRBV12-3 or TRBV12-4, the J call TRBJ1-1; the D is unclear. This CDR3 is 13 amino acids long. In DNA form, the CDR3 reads TGTGCCAACAGTTTTTCGGAGGGAACTGAAGCTTTCTTT. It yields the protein CANSFSEGTEAFF.

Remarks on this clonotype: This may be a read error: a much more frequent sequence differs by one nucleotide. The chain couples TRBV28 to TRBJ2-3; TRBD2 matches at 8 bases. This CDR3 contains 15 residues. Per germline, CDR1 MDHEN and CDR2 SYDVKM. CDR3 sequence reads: CASSNSGAETETQYF. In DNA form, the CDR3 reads TGTGCCAGCAGCAATAGCGGGGCCGAAACAGAAACGCAGTATTTT. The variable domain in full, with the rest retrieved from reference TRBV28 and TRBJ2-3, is DVKVTQSSRYLVKRTGEKVFLECVQDMDHENMFWYRQDPGLGLRLIYFSYDVKMKEKGDIPEGYSVSREKKERFSLILESASTNQTSMYLCASSNSGAETETQYFGPGTRLTVL.

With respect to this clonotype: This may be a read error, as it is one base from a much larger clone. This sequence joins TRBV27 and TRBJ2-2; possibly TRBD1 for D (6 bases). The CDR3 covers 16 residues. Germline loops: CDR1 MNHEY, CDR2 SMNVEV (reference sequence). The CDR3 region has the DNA TGTGCCAGCAGTTCACAGGGATCTGGGAACACCGGGGAGCTGCTTTTT. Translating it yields CASSSQGSGNTGELLF.

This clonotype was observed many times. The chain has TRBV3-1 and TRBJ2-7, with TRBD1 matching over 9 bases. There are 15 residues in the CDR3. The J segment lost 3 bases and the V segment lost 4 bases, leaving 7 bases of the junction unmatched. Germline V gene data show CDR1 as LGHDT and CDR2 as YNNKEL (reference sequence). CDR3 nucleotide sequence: TGTGCCAGCAGCCCCGACACAGGGGGCTTCTACGAGCAGTACTTC. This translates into CASSPDTGGFYEQYF.

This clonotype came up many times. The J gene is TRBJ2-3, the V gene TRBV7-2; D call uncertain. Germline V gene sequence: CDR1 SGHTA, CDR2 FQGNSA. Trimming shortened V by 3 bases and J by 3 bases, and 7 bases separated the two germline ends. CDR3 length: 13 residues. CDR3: CASSFMRTDTQYF. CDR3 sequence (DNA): TGTGCCAGCAGCTTCATGAGGACAGATACGCAGTATTTT.

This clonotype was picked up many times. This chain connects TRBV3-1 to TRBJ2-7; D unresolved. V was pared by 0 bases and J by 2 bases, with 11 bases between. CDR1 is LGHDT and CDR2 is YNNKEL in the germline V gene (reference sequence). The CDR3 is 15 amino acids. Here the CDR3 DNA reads TGTGCCAGCAGCCAAGAAGTCGGGTTCACCTACGAGCAGTACTTC. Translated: CASSQEVGFTYEQYF.

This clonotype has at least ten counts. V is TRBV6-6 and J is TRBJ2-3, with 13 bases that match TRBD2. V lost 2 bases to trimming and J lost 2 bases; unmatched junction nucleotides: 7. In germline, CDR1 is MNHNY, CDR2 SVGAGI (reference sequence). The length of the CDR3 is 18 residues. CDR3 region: CASSYPGLAGAFTDTQYF. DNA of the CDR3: TGTGCCAGCAGTTACCCCGGACTAGCGGGAGCCTTCACAGATACGCAGTATTTT.

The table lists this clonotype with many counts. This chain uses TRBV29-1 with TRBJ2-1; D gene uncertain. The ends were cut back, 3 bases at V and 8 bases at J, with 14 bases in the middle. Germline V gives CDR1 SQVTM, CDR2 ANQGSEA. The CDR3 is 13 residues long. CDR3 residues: CSVDSPRLDEQFF. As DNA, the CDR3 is TGCAGCGTTGACTCTCCCAGACTCGATGAGCAGTTCTTC.

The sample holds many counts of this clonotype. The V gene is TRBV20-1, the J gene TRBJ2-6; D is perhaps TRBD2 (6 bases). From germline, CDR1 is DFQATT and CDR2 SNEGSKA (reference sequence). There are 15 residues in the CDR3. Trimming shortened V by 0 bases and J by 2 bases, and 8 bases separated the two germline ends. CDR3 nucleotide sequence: TGCAGTGCTAGAGAGTCGGGGGCTGGGGCCAACGTCCTGACTTTC. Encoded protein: CSARESGAGANVLTF.